This T cell receptor (beta chain) was observed in a study of CD8+ T cells in alopecia areata. PBMC-derived CD4+ and CD8+ T cells were sorted. TCR sequencing used cDNA made by reverse transcription of extracted RNA. Assay used: immunoSEQ multiplex PCR; TCRdb lists only in-frame clones, some missing. The table has 150,000 to 200,000 clones, roughly 50% seen once; the top ten hold less than 5%. The CDR3 loop spans 12 amino acids. Germline-derived CDR1 and CDR2 are MRHNA and SNTAGT. Trimming left V 8 bases short and J 7 bases short, with 11 bases between. This clone was detected only a few times. The antigen remains unidentified. Study-wide results and limits: It was lesional scalp, especially alopecia totalis/universalis, that showed higher clonality than normal scalp. Among patients, TCR sharing was less clear than in mice, a difference possibly due in part to HLA diversity in the patient population. Normal skin's resident alphabeta T cells are sequenced alongside lesional scalp T cells.

The chain recombines TRBV6-4 with TRBJ2-2; D call uncertain. This TCR derives from a human donor in good health. The sequenced sample consisted of CD4+ T cells sorted from blood. The CDR3 DNA reads as TGTGCCAGCCGACCTCCACACGGGGAGCTGTTTTTT. Translation gives CASRPPHGELFF.